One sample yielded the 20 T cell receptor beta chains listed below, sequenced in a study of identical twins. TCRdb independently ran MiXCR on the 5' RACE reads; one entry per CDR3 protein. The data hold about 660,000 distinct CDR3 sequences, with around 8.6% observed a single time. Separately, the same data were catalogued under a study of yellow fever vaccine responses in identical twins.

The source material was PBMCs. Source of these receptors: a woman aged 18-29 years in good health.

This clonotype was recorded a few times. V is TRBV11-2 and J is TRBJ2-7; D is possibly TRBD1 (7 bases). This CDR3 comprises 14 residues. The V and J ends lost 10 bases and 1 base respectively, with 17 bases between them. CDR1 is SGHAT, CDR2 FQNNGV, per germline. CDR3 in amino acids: CATGGQGGSYEQYF. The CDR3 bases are TGTGCCACCGGCGGGCAGGGGGGATCCTACGAGCAGTACTTC.

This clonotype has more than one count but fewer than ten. CDR3 loop: CSARDDVYTEAFF. CDR3 in DNA: TGCAGTGCTAGAGACGACGTGTACACTGAAGCTTTCTTT. The chain carries TRBV20-1 and TRBJ1-1; no clear D gene. The V gene's germline CDR1 is DFQATT and CDR2 SNEGSKA (reference sequence). Trimming removed 0 bases from V and 3 bases from J, with 8 bases in between. CDR3 size: 13 residues.

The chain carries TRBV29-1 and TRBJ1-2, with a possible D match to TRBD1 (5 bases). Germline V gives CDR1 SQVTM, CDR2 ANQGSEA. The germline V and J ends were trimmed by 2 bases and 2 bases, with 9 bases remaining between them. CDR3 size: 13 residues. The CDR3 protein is CSVETTGNYGYTF. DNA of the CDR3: TGCAGCGTTGAAACCACAGGAAACTATGGCTACACCTTC.

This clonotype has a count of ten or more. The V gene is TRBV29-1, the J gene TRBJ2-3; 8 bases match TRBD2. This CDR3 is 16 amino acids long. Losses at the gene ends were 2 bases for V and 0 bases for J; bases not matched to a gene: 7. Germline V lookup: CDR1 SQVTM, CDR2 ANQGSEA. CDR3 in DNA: TGCAGCGTTGAAAAGAGCGGGAGAGGGAGCACAGATACGCAGTATTTT. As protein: CSVEKSGRGSTDTQYF.

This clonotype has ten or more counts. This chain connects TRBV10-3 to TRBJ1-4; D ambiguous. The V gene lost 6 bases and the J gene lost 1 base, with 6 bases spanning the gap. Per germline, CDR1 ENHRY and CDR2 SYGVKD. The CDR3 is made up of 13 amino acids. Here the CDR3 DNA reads TGTGCCATCAGGGAGGGAACTAATGAAAAACTGTTTTTT. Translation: CAIREGTNEKLFF.

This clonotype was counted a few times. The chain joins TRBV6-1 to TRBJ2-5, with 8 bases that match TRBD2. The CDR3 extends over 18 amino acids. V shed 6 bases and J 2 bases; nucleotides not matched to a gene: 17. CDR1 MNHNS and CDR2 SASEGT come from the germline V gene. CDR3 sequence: CASSKGLVEGSLQETQYF. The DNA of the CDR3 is TGTGCCAGCAGCAAGGGACTAGTCGAGGGTTCTTTACAAGAGACCCAGTACTTC.

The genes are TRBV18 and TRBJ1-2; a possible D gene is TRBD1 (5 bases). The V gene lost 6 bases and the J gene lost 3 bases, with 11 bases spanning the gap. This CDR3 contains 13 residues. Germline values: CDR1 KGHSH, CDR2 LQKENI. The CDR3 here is CASSGGSDYGYTF. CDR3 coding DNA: TGTGCCAGCTCTGGGGGGAGCGACTATGGCTACACCTTC. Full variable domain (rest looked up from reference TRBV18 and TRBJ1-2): NAGVMQNPRHLVRRRGQEARLRCSPMKGHSHVYWYRQLPEEGLKFMVYLQKENIIDESGMPKERFSAEFPKEGPSILRIQQVVRGDSAAYFCASSGGSDYGYTFGSGTRLTVV.

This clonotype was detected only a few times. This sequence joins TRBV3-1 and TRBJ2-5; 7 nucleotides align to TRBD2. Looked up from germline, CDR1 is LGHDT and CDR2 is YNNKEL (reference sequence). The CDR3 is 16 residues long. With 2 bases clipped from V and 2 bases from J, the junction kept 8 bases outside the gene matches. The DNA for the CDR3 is TGTGCCAGCAGCCAAAGGGTGTGGGGACTACAAGAGACCCAGTACTTC. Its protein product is CASSQRVWGLQETQYF.

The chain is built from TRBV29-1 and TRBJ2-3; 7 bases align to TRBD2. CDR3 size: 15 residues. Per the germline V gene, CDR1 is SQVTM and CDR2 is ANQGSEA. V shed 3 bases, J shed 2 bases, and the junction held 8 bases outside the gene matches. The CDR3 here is CSVDASGAYTDTQYF. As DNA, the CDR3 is TGCAGCGTTGATGCTAGCGGAGCCTACACAGATACGCAGTATTTT.

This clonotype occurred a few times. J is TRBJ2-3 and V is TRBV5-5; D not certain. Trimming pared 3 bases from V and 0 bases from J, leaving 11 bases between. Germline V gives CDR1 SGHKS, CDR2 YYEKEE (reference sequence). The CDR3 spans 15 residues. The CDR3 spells CASSSDRKSTDTQYF. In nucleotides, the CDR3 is TGTGCCAGCAGCTCGGACCGGAAAAGCACAGATACGCAGTATTTT.

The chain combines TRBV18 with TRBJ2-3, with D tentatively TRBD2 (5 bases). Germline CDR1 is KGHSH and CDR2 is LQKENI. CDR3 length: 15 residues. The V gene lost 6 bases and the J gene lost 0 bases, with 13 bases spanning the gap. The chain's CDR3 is CASSLDYISTDTQYF. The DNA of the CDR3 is TGTGCCAGCTCGCTCGACTATATCAGCACAGATACGCAGTATTTT.

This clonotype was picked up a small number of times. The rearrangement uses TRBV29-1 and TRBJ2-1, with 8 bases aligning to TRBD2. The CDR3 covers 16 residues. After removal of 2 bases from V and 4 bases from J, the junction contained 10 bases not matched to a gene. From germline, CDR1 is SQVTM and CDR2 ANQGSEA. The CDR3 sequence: CSVERPGGGRYNEQFF. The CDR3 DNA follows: TGCAGCGTTGAACGTCCAGGAGGCGGGAGGTACAATGAGCAGTTCTTC.

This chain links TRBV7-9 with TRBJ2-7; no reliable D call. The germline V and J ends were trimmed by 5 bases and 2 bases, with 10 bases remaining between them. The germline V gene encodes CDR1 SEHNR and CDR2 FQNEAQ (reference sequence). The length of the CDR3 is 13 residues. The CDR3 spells CASSPVGTYEQYF. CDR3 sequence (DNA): TGTGCCAGCAGCCCCGTCGGTACCTACGAGCAGTACTTC. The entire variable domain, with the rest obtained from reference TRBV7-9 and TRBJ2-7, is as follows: DTGVSQNPRHKITKRGQNVTFRCDPISEHNRLYWYRQTLGQGPEFLTYFQNEAQLEKSRLLSDRFSAERPKGSFSTLEIQRTEQGDSAMYLCASSPVGTYEQYFGPGTRLTVT.

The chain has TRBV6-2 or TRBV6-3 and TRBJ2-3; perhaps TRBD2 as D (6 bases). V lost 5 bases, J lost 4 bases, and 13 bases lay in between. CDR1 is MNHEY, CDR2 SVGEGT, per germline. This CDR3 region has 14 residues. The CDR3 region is CASSQGTSSDTQYF. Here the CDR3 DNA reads TGTGCCAGCAGTCAAGGGACTTCTTCAGATACGCAGTATTTT.

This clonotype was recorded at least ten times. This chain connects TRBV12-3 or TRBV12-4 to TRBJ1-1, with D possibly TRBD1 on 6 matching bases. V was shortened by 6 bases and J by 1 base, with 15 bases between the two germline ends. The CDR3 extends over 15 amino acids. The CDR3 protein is CASSILGQPNTEAFF. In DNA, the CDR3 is TGTGCCAGCAGCATTCTCGGACAGCCGAACACTGAAGCTTTCTTT.

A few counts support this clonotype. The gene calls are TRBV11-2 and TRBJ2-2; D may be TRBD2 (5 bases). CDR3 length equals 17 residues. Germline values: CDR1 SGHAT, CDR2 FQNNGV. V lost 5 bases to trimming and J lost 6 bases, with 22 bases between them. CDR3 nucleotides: TGTGCCAGCAGCATTAAATTTGGGCTAGCCCGGGCCGGGGAGCTGTTTTTT. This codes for CASSIKFGLARAGELFF.

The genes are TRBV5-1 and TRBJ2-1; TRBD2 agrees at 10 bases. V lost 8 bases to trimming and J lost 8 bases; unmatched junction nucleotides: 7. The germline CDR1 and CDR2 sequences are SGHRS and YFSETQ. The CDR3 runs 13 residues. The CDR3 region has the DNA TGCGCCAGTGCTAGCGGGAGTCTCGATGAGCAGTTCTTC. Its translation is CASASGSLDEQFF. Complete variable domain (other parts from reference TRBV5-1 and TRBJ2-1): KAGVTQTPRYLIKTRGQQVTLSCSPISGHRSVSWYQQTPGQGLQFLFEYFSETQRNKGNFPGRFSGRQFSNSRSEMNVSTLELGDSALYLCASASGSLDEQFFGPGTRLTVL.

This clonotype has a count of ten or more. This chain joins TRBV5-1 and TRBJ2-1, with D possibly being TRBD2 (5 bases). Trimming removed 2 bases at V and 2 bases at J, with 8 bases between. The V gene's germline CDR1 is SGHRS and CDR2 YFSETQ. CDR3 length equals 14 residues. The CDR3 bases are TGCGCCAGCAGCTTCCGGGATACCTACAATGAGCAGTTCTTC. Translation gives CASSFRDTYNEQFF.

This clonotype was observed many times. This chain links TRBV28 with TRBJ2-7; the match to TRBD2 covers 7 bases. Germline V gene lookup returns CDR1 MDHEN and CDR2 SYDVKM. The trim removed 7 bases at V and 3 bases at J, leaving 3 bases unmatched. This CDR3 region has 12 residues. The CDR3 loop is CASTGGNYEQYF. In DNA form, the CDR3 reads TGTGCCAGCACGGGGGGTAACTACGAGCAGTACTTC.

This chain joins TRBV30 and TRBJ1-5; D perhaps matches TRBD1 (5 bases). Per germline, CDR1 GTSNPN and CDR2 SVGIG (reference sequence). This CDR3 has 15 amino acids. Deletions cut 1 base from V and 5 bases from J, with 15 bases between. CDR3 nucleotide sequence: TGTGCCTGGAGTGGGAGCGGGACGTGGGATCAGCCCCAGCATTTT. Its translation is CAWSGSGTWDQPQHF.